What follows are 29 T cell receptor beta chains derived from one specimen sequenced in a study of cytomegalovirus exposure and HLA in healthy donors. PCR primers comprised 60 Vbeta and 13 Jbeta primers. Using immunoSEQ multiplex PCR, the repertoire was profiled, and TCRdb retains in-frame clones only, with some absent. Among 250,000 to 350,000 clones listed, more than 80% were seen once. The sample consisted of PBMCs. The receptors here all came from a middle-aged man in good health and CMV-seropositive.

The chain recombines TRBV19 with TRBJ1-5; 10 bases align to TRBD1. J was trimmed by 0 bases and V by 6 bases; bases with no gene match: 2. Germline assignment: CDR1 LNHDA and CDR2 SQIVND (reference sequence). This CDR3 comprises 15 residues. Here the CDR3 DNA reads TGTGCCAGTAGGGGACAGGGGTATAGCAATCAGCCCCAGCATTTT. Protein: CASRGQGYSNQPQHF.

The chain is built from TRBV7-9 and TRBJ2-3, with 12 bases aligning to TRBD2. Germline V gene lookup returns CDR1 SEHNR and CDR2 FQNEAQ (reference sequence). The J segment lost 6 bases and the V segment lost 5 bases, leaving 12 bases of the junction unmatched. The CDR3 consists of 17 residues. Here the CDR3 reads CASSLGLAGRREDTQYF. The CDR3, as DNA: TGTGCCAGCAGCCTAGGACTAGCGGGAAGACGAGAGGATACGCAGTATTTT.

The V call is TRBV19, the J call TRBJ1-1; 8 bases agree with TRBD1. The CDR3 is 15 residues long. With 8 bases clipped from V and 0 bases from J, the junction kept 8 bases outside the gene matches. Germline CDR1 and CDR2: LNHDA and SQIVND (reference sequence). The CDR3 loop reads CASRSDRAMNTEAFF. CDR3 sequence (DNA): TGTGCCAGTCGATCGGACAGGGCGATGAACACTGAAGCTTTCTTT.

Here the CDR3 DNA reads TGTGCCAGCAGTTTGTTAGCGGGAGGTCCCTACAATGAGCAGTTCTTC. It specifies CASSLLAGGPYNEQFF. The chain carries TRBV6-5 and TRBJ2-1; 10 positions agree with TRBD2. Germline values: CDR1 MNHEY, CDR2 SVGAGI. The V gene end was trimmed by 4 bases and the J gene end by 2 bases; junction bases not matched to a gene: 5. The CDR3 totals 16 residues.

The sample holds one count of this clone. The chain uses TRBV15 and TRBJ2-1; 9 nucleotides agree with TRBD1. The germline V gene has CDR1 LNHNV and CDR2 YYDKDF (reference sequence). This CDR3 is built from 13 residues. V lost 9 bases, J lost 6 bases, and 6 bases stayed unmatched. The CDR3 region is CATKDRGSNEQFF. CDR3 bases: TGTGCCACGAAGGACAGGGGTAGCAATGAGCAGTTCTTC.

The rearrangement joins TRBV29-1 to TRBJ2-5; TRBD1 matches at 8 bases. Germline V lookup: CDR1 SQVTM, CDR2 ANQGSEA. The CDR3 spans 13 residues. The V segment lost 6 bases and the J segment 1 base; nucleotides outside the gene matches: 4. CDR3 sequence: CSVGTGPQETQYF. CDR3 nucleotides: TGCAGCGTGGGGACAGGTCCCCAAGAGACCCAGTACTTC.

This clone was recorded a few times. This rearrangement joins TRBV7-9 to TRBJ2-7; 10 nucleotides match TRBD2. Germline lookup yields CDR1 SEHNR and CDR2 FQNEAQ (reference sequence). The CDR3 runs 17 residues. V lost 1 base and J lost 3; bases outside the gene matches: 9. CDR3 region: CASSLGVAGGPGYEQYF. CDR3 sequence (DNA): TGTGCCAGCAGCTTAGGAGTAGCGGGAGGACCCGGCTACGAGCAGTACTTC.

V and J are TRBV9 and TRBJ2-7; tentatively, D is TRBD2 (5 bases). CDR3 length: 13 amino acids. Germline CDR1 SGDLS, CDR2 YYNGEE. V was pared by 6 bases and J by 7 bases, with 17 bases between. The CDR3 coding sequence is TGTGCCAGCACCTCCGGGCCCACGGGGGAGCAGTACTTC. Translated: CASTSGPTGEQYF.

This chain connects TRBV7-2 to TRBJ2-1, with 9 positions matching TRBD2. J lost 2 bases, V lost 3 bases, and 2 bases had no gene match. The CDR3 has 15 amino acids. CDR1 is SGHTA and CDR2 is FQGNSA in the germline V gene. The CDR3 sequence is CASSFLAGPYNEQFF. In DNA, the CDR3 is TGTGCCAGCAGCTTCCTAGCGGGACCCTACAATGAGCAGTTCTTC. The full variable domain, rest sourced from reference TRBV7-2 and TRBJ2-1, is GAGVSQSPSNKVTEKGKDVELRCDPISGHTALYWYRQSLGQGLEFLIYFQGNSAPDKSGLPSDRFSAERTGGSVSTLTIQRTQQEDSAVYLCASSFLAGPYNEQFFGPGTRLTVL.

The rearrangement links TRBV18 to TRBJ1-1; TRBD1 agrees at 7 bases. CDR1 and CDR2 from the germline V gene are KGHSH and LQKENI. The length of the CDR3 is 15 residues. Trimming at V came to 3 bases and at J to 1 base, leaving 5 bases not matched to a gene. This CDR3 reads CASSPLRQGNTEAFF. CDR3 nucleotide sequence: TGTGCCAGCTCACCTTTACGACAGGGGAACACTGAAGCTTTCTTT.

In this sample, this clone turned up once. V and J are TRBV5-4 and TRBJ2-6; 7 positions agree with TRBD1. The germline gives CDR1 SGHNT, CDR2 YYREEE (reference sequence). V lost 2 bases to trimming and J lost 1 base; unmatched junction nucleotides: 6. The CDR3 length is 17 residues. CDR3 nucleotide sequence: TGTGCCAGCAGCTTCGACAGGGTCGGGTCTGGGGCCAACGTCCTGACTTTC. Amino acid sequence: CASSFDRVGSGANVLTF.

In this sample, this clone turned up a few times. V gene TRBV2 combines with J gene TRBJ2-7, with TRBD2 identical over 8 bases. The germline CDR1 and CDR2 sequences are SNHLY and FYNNEI. The trim removed 6 bases at V and 0 bases at J, leaving 7 bases unmatched. The CDR3 consists of 15 residues. The CDR3 DNA reads as TGTGCCAGCAGCCGGACTAGCACCCTCTCCTACGAGCAGTACTTC. This sequence encodes CASSRTSTLSYEQYF.

This clone was detected once. The gene calls are TRBV4-2 and TRBJ2-7, with 13 bases fitting TRBD2. The CDR3 runs to 19 residues. Germline V CDR1 and CDR2: LGHNA, YNFKEQ. The V and J ends lost 0 bases and 4 bases, in that order; junction bases with no gene match: 12. The CDR3 region has the DNA TGTGCCAGCAGCCAAGACTTAGGCGGGAGGACTAGCGGGAGTTACGAGCAGTACTTC. Translation: CASSQDLGGRTSGSYEQYF.

This chain connects TRBV5-8 to TRBJ1-5, with 7 positions matching TRBD1. Germline V lookup: CDR1 SGHTS, CDR2 YDEGEE. The CDR3 runs to 14 residues. V lost 1 base to trimming and J lost 2 bases; unmatched junction nucleotides: 0. In DNA, the CDR3 is TGTGCCAGCAGCTTGACAGGGGGCAATCAGCCCCAGCATTTT. Amino acid sequence: CASSLTGGNQPQHF.

This chain uses TRBV5-1 with TRBJ2-7, with a weak D call TRBD2 (5 bases). The CDR3 length is 13 residues. Germline V gene lookup returns CDR1 SGHRS and CDR2 YFSETQ. V was cut by 0 bases and J by 3 bases, with 7 bases left in between. In DNA, the CDR3 is TGCGCCAGCAGCTTGGCCCGGGGCTACGAGCAGTACTTC. Its translation is CASSLARGYEQYF.

This chain joins TRBV7-2 and TRBJ2-5, with unresolved D. The CDR3 contains 17 residues. CDR1 is SGHTA, CDR2 FQGNSA, per germline. Trimming cost V 1 base and J 5 bases, with 20 bases left between them. CDR3 sequence (DNA): TGTGCCAGCAGCTTAGAGGTTACGGCGGATCTTCGGGAGACCCAGTACTTC. It codes for CASSLEVTADLRETQYF.

V is TRBV7-2 and J is TRBJ2-5; 9 positions agree with TRBD1. V gave up 5 bases and J gave up 1 base; unmatched junction bases: 5. This CDR3 is built from 15 residues. Germline lookup yields CDR1 SGHTA and CDR2 FQGNSA. CDR3 sequence reads: CASSRDRVTQETQYF. The CDR3 nucleotides are TGTGCCAGCAGCCGGGACAGGGTGACCCAAGAGACCCAGTACTTC.

The sample holds one count of this clone. The gene calls are TRBV7-6 and TRBJ2-5, with 8 bases fitting TRBD2. The J call may not be correct, given that the DNA end is closer to TRBJ2-7. Germline V CDR1 and CDR2: SGHVS, FNYEAQ. The CDR3 has 14 residues. CDR3 protein: CASSLPSGSDEQYF. The CDR3 DNA sequence: TGTGCCAGCAGCTTACCTAGCGGGTCGGACGAGCAGTACTTC.

The chain has TRBV18 and TRBJ2-5, with 8 bases matching TRBD2. The CDR3 length is 16 residues. The J segment lost 2 bases and the V segment lost 5 bases, leaving 10 bases of the junction unmatched. Germline V CDR1 and CDR2: KGHSH, LQKENI. CDR3 bases: TGTGCCAGCTCAAGAGTGGCTAGCGGGCGACAAGAGACCCAGTACTTC. Protein product: CASSRVASGRQETQYF.

The count of this clone is one. This rearrangement joins TRBV28 to TRBJ1-4; D perhaps matches TRBD1 (5 bases). Germline V gene data show CDR1 as MDHEN and CDR2 as SYDVKM. The CDR3 has 15 amino acids. V lost 3 bases and J 1 base, leaving 9 bases between the germline ends. The CDR3 is CASSLEGKTNEKLFF. CDR3 nucleotide sequence: TGTGCCAGCAGTTTGGAGGGGAAAACTAATGAAAAACTGTTTTTT.

The count of this clone is one. The CDR3 loop is CASSPSTGGNTIYF. The CDR3 coding sequence is TGTGCCAGCAGCCCCTCGACAGGGGGAAACACCATATATTTT. This chain uses TRBV7-3 with TRBJ1-3, with 7 bases identical to TRBD1. The germline CDR1 and CDR2 sequences are SGHTA and FQGTGA. V lost 5 bases, J lost 4 bases, and 5 bases stayed unmatched. This CDR3 region has 14 residues.

This chain links TRBV19 with TRBJ2-7, with 7 bases matching TRBD1. With V trimmed by 3 bases and J by 3 bases, 8 bases remained unmatched. Germline V lookup: CDR1 LNHDA, CDR2 SQIVND (reference sequence). The CDR3 contains 15 residues. This CDR3 is CASSMETGPHYEQYF. CDR3 nucleotides: TGTGCCAGTAGTATGGAGACAGGGCCCCACTACGAGCAGTACTTC.

On this clone itself: At one end the junction does not follow the germline gene, possibly because of a read error. CDR3 region: CSSSMMTSGRVDEQYF. The CDR3 DNA sequence: TGTTCCAGCAGCATGATGACTAGCGGGAGGGTCGACGAGCAGTACTTC. V gene TRBV7-9 combines with J gene TRBJ2-7, with 14 bases fitting TRBD2. The CDR3 runs 16 residues. Germline V CDR1 and CDR2: SEHNR, FQNEAQ (reference sequence).

The chain joins TRBV7-6 to TRBJ2-7, with 9 bases identical to TRBD1. The CDR3 totals 16 residues. Losses at the gene ends were 2 bases for V and 1 base for J; bases not matched to a gene: 6. Per germline, CDR1 SGHVS and CDR2 FNYEAQ. The CDR3 here is CASSLSGQGLSYEQYF. CDR3 nucleotide sequence: TGTGCCAGCAGCTTAAGTGGACAGGGGTTATCCTACGAGCAGTACTTC.

V and J are TRBV2 and TRBJ2-2, with 10 bases fitting TRBD2. The CDR3 is made up of 14 amino acids. V lost 9 bases to trimming and J lost 2 bases; unmatched junction nucleotides: 3. Germline assignment: CDR1 SNHLY and CDR2 FYNNEI. The CDR3 protein is CASASGSNTGELFF. CDR3 in DNA: TGTGCCAGTGCTAGCGGGAGTAACACCGGGGAGCTGTTTTTT.

This clone appeared once. The J gene is TRBJ2-7, the V gene TRBV7-2; 13 nucleotides line up with TRBD2. Germline CDR1 reads SGHTA; CDR2 reads FQGNSA. Germline trimming cut 5 bases from V and 0 bases from J; bases unmatched to any gene: 4. This CDR3 is built from 16 residues. CDR3 loop: CASSGGLAGRSYEQYF. The DNA for the CDR3 is TGTGCCAGCAGCGGGGGACTAGCGGGACGCTCCTACGAGCAGTACTTC.

This chain connects TRBV2 to TRBJ2-7; D possibly corresponds to TRBD2 (5 bases). The ends were cut back, 3 bases at V and 0 bases at J, with 18 bases in the middle. Germline values: CDR1 SNHLY, CDR2 FYNNEI. The CDR3 contains 17 residues. The CDR3 region is CASSDRLLVFDSYEQYF. CDR3 DNA sequence: TGTGCCAGCAGTGACAGACTATTGGTTTTCGACTCCTACGAGCAGTACTTC.

The chain couples TRBV6-1 to TRBJ1-1, with TRBD1 matching 9 bases. CDR3 length: 21 residues. Trimming cost V 2 bases and J 2 bases; bases outside gene matches: 21. Germline V lookup: CDR1 MNHNS, CDR2 SASEGT. The CDR3 spells CASSELWVQQGAGVANTEAFF. In DNA form, the CDR3 reads TGTGCCAGCAGTGAACTGTGGGTTCAACAGGGGGCTGGCGTCGCTAACACTGAAGCTTTCTTT.

This clone showed up just once. J is TRBJ1-2 and V is TRBV27; TRBD1 matches 8 bases. J gave up 5 bases and V 5 bases, and 10 bases lay outside the gene matches. This CDR3 is 15 amino acids long. Germline lookup yields CDR1 MNHEY and CDR2 SMNVEV (reference sequence). The DNA for the CDR3 is TGTGCCAGCAGTGCGTACGACAGGGGTCGGTATGGCTACACCTTC. Amino acids: CASSAYDRGRYGYTF.